Listed below are T cell receptor beta chains from one sample, sequenced in a study of blood T cell repertoires in COVID-19. Sequencing used immunoSEQ multiplex PCR; TCRdb keeps in-frame clones, though not all of them. The data show about 200,000 clones, with roughly 79% seen just once and roughly 15% held by the top ten. Sequences were obtained from PBMCs or T cells enriched from blood (not recorded which). All receptors come from a man aged 40-49 years who had recovered from COVID-19. Each CDR3 is given with its conserved first and last residue. Fields, in order: D gene, V gene, J gene, clone size, CDR3 protein, CDR3 DNA. The D gene is left open where the match is weak. Size tells how often a clone was seen (once, few, many) or the class of an expanded clone, and some rows leave it out.

D gene: -
V gene: TRBV5-3
J gene: TRBJ2-4
clone size: -
CDR3 protein: CARSPDIPRDKNIQYF
CDR3 DNA: TGTGCCAGAAGCCCTGACATACCTCGTGACAAAAACATTCAGTACTTC

D gene: -
V gene: TRBV3-1/TRBV3-2
J gene: TRBJ1-2
clone size: -
CDR3 protein: CASSRGEYGYTF
CDR3 DNA: TGTGCCAGCAGCCGGGGGGAGTATGGCTACACCTTC

D gene: TRBD1
V gene: TRBV9
J gene: TRBJ1-1
clone size: -
CDR3 protein: CASSAQQGLNTEAFF
CDR3 DNA: TGTGCCAGCAGCGCACAACAGGGGCTGAACACTGAAGCTTTCTTT

D gene: TRBD1
V gene: TRBV4-2
J gene: TRBJ1-2
clone size: -
CDR3 protein: CASSQEGTGRRGYTF
CDR3 DNA: TGTGCCAGCAGCCAAGAGGGGACAGGCAGACGGGGCTACACCTTC

D gene: TRBD1
V gene: TRBV7-3
J gene: TRBJ1-1
clone size: few
CDR3 protein: CASSLGTGVNTEAFF
CDR3 DNA: TGTGCCAGCAGCTTAGGGACAGGGGTGAACACTGAAGCTTTCTTT

D gene: -
V gene: TRBV27
J gene: TRBJ1-1
clone size: -
CDR3 protein: CASSPQENTEAFF
CDR3 DNA: TGTGCCAGCAGTCCACAGGAGAACACTGAAGCTTTCTTT

D gene: TRBD2
V gene: TRBV5-1
J gene: TRBJ2-3
clone size: -
CDR3 protein: CASSFGPSGEITDTQYF
CDR3 DNA: TGCGCCAGCAGCTTTGGGCCCAGCGGGGAGATCACAGATACGCAGTATTTT

D gene: -
V gene: TRBV2
J gene: TRBJ2-3
clone size: -
CDR3 protein: CASSEGVWDTQYF
CDR3 DNA: TGTGCCAGCAGTGAGGGAGTATGGGATACGCAGTATTTT

D gene: TRBD2
V gene: TRBV19
J gene: TRBJ2-3
clone size: -
CDR3 protein: CASRPTSGTFDTQYF
CDR3 DNA: TGTGCCAGTCGCCCGACTAGCGGGACGTTTGATACGCAGTATTTT

D gene: TRBD1
V gene: TRBV7-3
J gene: TRBJ1-3
clone size: few
CDR3 protein: CASSPTGVDGNTIYF
CDR3 DNA: TGTGCCAGCAGCCCGACAGGGGTGGACGGAAACACCATATATTTT

D gene: -
V gene: TRBV28
J gene: TRBJ1-1
clone size: -
CDR3 protein: CASSSHGLTGYTEAFF
CDR3 DNA: TGTGCCAGCAGTTCCCACGGACTGACAGGATACACTGAAGCTTTCTTT

D gene: TRBD1
V gene: TRBV3-1/TRBV3-2
J gene: TRBJ2-6
clone size: -
CDR3 protein: CASSSGQGVSGANVLTF
CDR3 DNA: TGTGCCAGCAGCTCGGGACAGGGGGTTTCTGGGGCCAACGTCCTGACTTTC

D gene: TRBD2
V gene: TRBV27
J gene: TRBJ2-1
clone size: -
CDR3 protein: CASSSLDSTSGRAYNEQFF
CDR3 DNA: TGTGCCAGCAGTTCCTTAGACTCTACTAGCGGGAGGGCCTACAATGAGCAGTTCTTC

D gene: TRBD1
V gene: TRBV7-2
J gene: TRBJ2-5
clone size: -
CDR3 protein: CASSLRDRVWGETQYF
CDR3 DNA: TGTGCCAGCAGTTTACGGGACAGGGTTTGGGGAGAGACCCAGTACTTC

D gene: TRBD2
V gene: TRBV19
J gene: TRBJ2-7
clone size: -
CDR3 protein: CASSQGGTSETYEQYF
CDR3 DNA: TGTGCCAGTAGTCAAGGCGGGACTAGCGAGACCTACGAGCAGTACTTC

D gene: -
V gene: TRBV7-2
J gene: TRBJ2-2
clone size: few
CDR3 protein: CASSLLSLSAGELFF
CDR3 DNA: TGTGCCAGCAGCTTATTATCCCTTTCGGCCGGGGAGCTGTTTTTT

D gene: TRBD2
V gene: TRBV7-8
J gene: TRBJ2-7
clone size: -
CDR3 protein: CASSAGGSYEQYF
CDR3 DNA: TGTGCCAGCAGCGCGGGGGGCTCCTACGAGCAGTACTTC

D gene: -
V gene: TRBV18
J gene: TRBJ1-5
clone size: -
CDR3 protein: CASSFGAANQPQHF
CDR3 DNA: TGTGCCAGTTCTTTTGGCGCGGCAAATCAGCCCCAGCATTTT

D gene: TRBD1
V gene: TRBV6-1
J gene: TRBJ2-5
clone size: -
CDR3 protein: CASSERVRQGEETQYF
CDR3 DNA: TGTGCCAGCAGTGAAAGGGTGAGGCAGGGGGAAGAGACCCAGTACTTC

D gene: -
V gene: TRBV18
J gene: TRBJ1-6
clone size: -
CDR3 protein: CASSPGTSVGSPLHF
CDR3 DNA: TGTGCCAGCTCACCTGGCACCTCGGTCGGGTCACCCCTCCACTTT

D gene: TRBD1
V gene: TRBV2
J gene: TRBJ1-2
clone size: -
CDR3 protein: CASRPGTAIYGYTF
CDR3 DNA: TGTGCCAGCAGACCCGGGACAGCGATCTATGGCTACACCTTC

D gene: -
V gene: TRBV29-1
J gene: TRBJ2-1
clone size: -
CDR3 protein: CSVDPGSHNEQFF
CDR3 DNA: TGCAGCGTAGATCCGGGATCTCACAATGAGCAGTTCTTC

D gene: -
V gene: TRBV29-1
J gene: TRBJ2-7
clone size: -
CDR3 protein: CSARVLYEQYF
CDR3 DNA: TGCAGCGCTAGAGTGCTTTACGAGCAGTACTTC

D gene: -
V gene: TRBV5-1
J gene: TRBJ2-3
clone size: -
CDR3 protein: CASSFSTARGDTQYF
CDR3 DNA: TGCGCCAGCAGCTTCTCGACTGCCCGGGGAGATACGCAGTATTTT

D gene: -
V gene: TRBV28
J gene: TRBJ2-1
clone size: -
CDR3 protein: CASREEYNEQFF
CDR3 DNA: TGTGCCAGCAGGGAGGAATACAATGAGCAGTTCTTC

D gene: TRBD2
V gene: TRBV28
J gene: TRBJ2-5
clone size: -
CDR3 protein: CASSSLAGARGETQYF
CDR3 DNA: TGTGCCAGCAGTTCTCTAGCGGGGGCCCGGGGGGAGACCCAGTACTTC

D gene: TRBD2
V gene: TRBV27
J gene: TRBJ2-7
clone size: -
CDR3 protein: CASSQRLAGGYEQYF
CDR3 DNA: TGTGCCAGCAGTCAGAGACTAGCGGGAGGTTACGAGCAGTACTTC

D gene: TRBD2
V gene: TRBV29-1
J gene: TRBJ2-7
clone size: -
CDR3 protein: CSAKGGLAAYEQYF
CDR3 DNA: TGCAGCGCAAAAGGTGGGCTAGCGGCCTACGAGCAGTACTTC

D gene: -
V gene: TRBV28
J gene: TRBJ2-2
clone size: -
CDR3 protein: CASSHRGGELFF
CDR3 DNA: TGTGCCAGCAGCCATCGGGGCGGGGAGCTGTTTTTT

D gene: -
V gene: TRBV12-3/TRBV12-4
J gene: TRBJ2-1
clone size: few
CDR3 protein: CASSLLSVNEQFF
CDR3 DNA: TGTGCCAGCAGCCTTCTATCTGTGAATGAGCAGTTCTTC

D gene: -
V gene: TRBV15
J gene: TRBJ1-2
clone size: once
CDR3 protein: CATSRDQYGYTF
CDR3 DNA: TGTGCCACCAGCAGAGACCAATATGGCTACACCTTC

D gene: -
V gene: TRBV20-1
J gene: TRBJ2-4
clone size: -
CDR3 protein: CSARVDIQYF
CDR3 DNA: TGCAGTGCTAGAGTCGACATTCAGTACTTC

D gene: -
V gene: TRBV18
J gene: TRBJ1-5
clone size: -
CDR3 protein: CASSPGRGSEIQPQHF
CDR3 DNA: TGTGCCAGCTCACCAGGAAGGGGTTCGGAAATTCAGCCCCAGCATTTT

D gene: TRBD1
V gene: TRBV5-4
J gene: TRBJ2-7
clone size: -
CDR3 protein: CASSLGQVLSYEQYF
CDR3 DNA: TGTGCCAGCAGCTTAGGACAGGTCCTCTCCTACGAGCAGTACTTC

D gene: TRBD1
V gene: TRBV28
J gene: TRBJ1-1
clone size: -
CDR3 protein: CASSFGTGGANTEAFF
CDR3 DNA: TGTGCCAGCAGTTTCGGGACAGGGGGCGCGAACACTGAAGCTTTCTTT

D gene: -
V gene: TRBV19
J gene: TRBJ1-5
clone size: -
CDR3 protein: CASSIVTGQNQPQHF
CDR3 DNA: TGTGCCAGTAGTATAGTCACAGGTCAGAATCAGCCCCAGCATTTT

D gene: TRBD1
V gene: TRBV15
J gene: TRBJ1-5
clone size: -
CDR3 protein: CATSRDQGGQPQHF
CDR3 DNA: TGTGCCACCAGCAGAGATCAAGGGGGCCAGCCCCAGCATTTT

D gene: -
V gene: TRBV7-3
J gene: TRBJ2-1
clone size: once
CDR3 protein: CASSLVLSSYNEQFF
CDR3 DNA: TGTGCCAGCAGCTTAGTCCTAAGCTCCTACAATGAGCAGTTCTTC

D gene: -
V gene: TRBV5-1
J gene: TRBJ2-7
clone size: -
CDR3 protein: CASSFDGGYEQYF
CDR3 DNA: TGCGCCAGCAGCTTCGACGGGGGCTACGAGCAGTACTTC

D gene: -
V gene: TRBV15
J gene: TRBJ2-3
clone size: -
CDR3 protein: CATSTKIGGASTDTQYF
CDR3 DNA: TGTGCCACCAGCACTAAAATTGGGGGGGCAAGCACAGATACGCAGTATTTT

D gene: TRBD1
V gene: TRBV5-1
J gene: TRBJ1-1
clone size: -
CDR3 protein: CASGRDRGNMNTEAFF
CDR3 DNA: TGCGCCAGCGGGAGGGACAGGGGAAATATGAACACTGAAGCTTTCTTT

D gene: -
V gene: TRBV4-2
J gene: TRBJ2-7
clone size: once
CDR3 protein: CASSQTGAISYEQYF
CDR3 DNA: TGTGCCAGCAGCCAGACGGGAGCAATCTCCTACGAGCAGTACTTC

D gene: -
V gene: TRBV7-9
J gene: TRBJ1-6
clone size: -
CDR3 protein: CASSLDINNSPLHF
CDR3 DNA: TGTGCCAGCAGCTTAGACATTAACAATTCACCCCTCCACTTT

D gene: TRBD1
V gene: TRBV28
J gene: TRBJ1-1
clone size: -
CDR3 protein: CASSLLPGQGTNTEAFF
CDR3 DNA: TGTGCCAGCAGTTTGCTACCGGGACAGGGGACGAACACTGAAGCTTTCTTT

D gene: TRBD1
V gene: TRBV19
J gene: TRBJ1-5
clone size: -
CDR3 protein: CASSIYRGEQPQHF
CDR3 DNA: TGTGCCAGTAGTATCTACAGGGGGGAACAGCCCCAGCATTTT

D gene: TRBD1
V gene: TRBV7-2
J gene: TRBJ1-5
clone size: few
CDR3 protein: CASSLLAGGGNQPQHF
CDR3 DNA: TGTGCCAGCAGCTTATTAGCAGGGGGCGGCAATCAGCCCCAGCATTTT

D gene: -
V gene: TRBV5-8
J gene: TRBJ1-6
clone size: -
CDR3 protein: CASSLGQGGNSPLHF
CDR3 DNA: TGTGCCAGCAGCTTGGGTCAGGGAGGAAATTCACCCCTCCACTTT

D gene: -
V gene: TRBV29-1
J gene: TRBJ1-1
clone size: -
CDR3 protein: CSARTAEAFF
CDR3 DNA: TGCAGCGCCCGGACAGCAGAAGCTTTCTTT

D gene: -
V gene: TRBV19
J gene: TRBJ1-1
clone size: -
CDR3 protein: CASSNGFGSTNTEAFF
CDR3 DNA: TGTGCCAGTAGTAACGGGTTTGGCAGCACGAACACTGAAGCTTTCTTT

D gene: -
V gene: TRBV7-8
J gene: TRBJ1-1
clone size: medium-sized
CDR3 protein: CASGEVSTEAFF
CDR3 DNA: TGTGCCAGCGGGGAGGTAAGCACTGAAGCTTTCTTT